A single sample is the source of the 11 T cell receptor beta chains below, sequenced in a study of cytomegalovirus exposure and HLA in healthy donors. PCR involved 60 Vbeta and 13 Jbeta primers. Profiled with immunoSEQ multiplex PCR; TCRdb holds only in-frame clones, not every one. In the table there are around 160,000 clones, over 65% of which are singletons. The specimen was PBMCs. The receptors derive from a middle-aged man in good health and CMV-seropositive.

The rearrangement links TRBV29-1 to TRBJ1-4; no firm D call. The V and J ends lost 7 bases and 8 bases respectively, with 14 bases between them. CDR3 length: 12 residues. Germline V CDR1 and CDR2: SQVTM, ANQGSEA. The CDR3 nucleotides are TGCAGCGGCGGGATCAAGGGAGAAAAACTGTTTTTT. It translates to CSGGIKGEKLFF.

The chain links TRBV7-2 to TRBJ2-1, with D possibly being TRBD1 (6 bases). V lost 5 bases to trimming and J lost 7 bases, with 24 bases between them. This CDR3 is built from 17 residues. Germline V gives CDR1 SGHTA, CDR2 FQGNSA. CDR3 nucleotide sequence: TGTGCCAGCAGCCCCGCCCCCAGGGGACGCGCTGCGAATGAGCAGTTCTTC. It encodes CASSPAPRGRAANEQFF.

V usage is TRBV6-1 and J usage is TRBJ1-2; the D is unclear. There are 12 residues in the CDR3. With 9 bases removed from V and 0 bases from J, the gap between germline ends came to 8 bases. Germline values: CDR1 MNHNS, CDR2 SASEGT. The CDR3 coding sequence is TGTGCCAGTTTAGAGTCTAACTATGGCTACACCTTC. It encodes CASLESNYGYTF.

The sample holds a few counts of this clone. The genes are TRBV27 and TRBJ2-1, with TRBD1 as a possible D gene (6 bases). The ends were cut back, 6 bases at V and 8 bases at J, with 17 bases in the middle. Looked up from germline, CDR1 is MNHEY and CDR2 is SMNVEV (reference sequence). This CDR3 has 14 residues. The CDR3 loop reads CASRNLQGRDEQFF. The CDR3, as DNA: TGTGCCAGCAGAAACTTACAGGGTCGTGATGAGCAGTTCTTC.

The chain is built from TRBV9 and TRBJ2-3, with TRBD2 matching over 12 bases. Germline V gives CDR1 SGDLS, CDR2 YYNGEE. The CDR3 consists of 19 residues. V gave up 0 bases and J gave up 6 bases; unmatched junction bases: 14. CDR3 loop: CASSVDASGRGARMDTQYF. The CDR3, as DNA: TGTGCCAGCAGCGTAGATGCTAGCGGGAGGGGGGCGCGGATGGATACGCAGTATTTT.

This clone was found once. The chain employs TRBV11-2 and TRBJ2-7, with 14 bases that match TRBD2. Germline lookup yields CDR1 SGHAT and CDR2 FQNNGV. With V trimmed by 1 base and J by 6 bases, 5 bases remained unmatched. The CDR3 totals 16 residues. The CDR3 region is CASSLGPGLAGVEQYF. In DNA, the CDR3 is TGTGCCAGCAGCTTAGGGCCGGGACTAGCGGGAGTCGAGCAGTACTTC.

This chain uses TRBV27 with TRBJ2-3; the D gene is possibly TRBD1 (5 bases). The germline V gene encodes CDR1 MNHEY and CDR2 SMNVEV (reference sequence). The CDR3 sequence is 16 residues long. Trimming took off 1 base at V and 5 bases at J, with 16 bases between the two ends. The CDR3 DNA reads TGTGCCAGCAGTTTATTAAGGAGTGGGGCGAAAGATACGCAGTATTTT. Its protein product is CASSLLRSGAKDTQYF.

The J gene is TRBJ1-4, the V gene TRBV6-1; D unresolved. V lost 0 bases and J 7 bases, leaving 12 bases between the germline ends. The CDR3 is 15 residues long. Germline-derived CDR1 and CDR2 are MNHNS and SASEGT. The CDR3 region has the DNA TGTGCCAGCAGTGAAGCGCTAGGTTTTAGTGAAAAACTGTTTTTT. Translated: CASSEALGFSEKLFF.

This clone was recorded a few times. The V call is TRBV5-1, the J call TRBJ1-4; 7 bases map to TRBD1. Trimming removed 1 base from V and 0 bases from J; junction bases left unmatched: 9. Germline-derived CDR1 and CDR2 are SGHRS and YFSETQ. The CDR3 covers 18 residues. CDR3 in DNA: TGCGCCAGCAGCTTGTCCGGGACAGCCGGATCAACTAATGAAAAACTGTTTTTT. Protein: CASSLSGTAGSTNEKLFF.

The CDR3 loop is CACPLSGYSYNEQFF. The CDR3 coding sequence is TGTGCCTGCCCCCTTAGCGGCTACTCCTACAATGAGCAGTTCTTC. The chain combines TRBV30 with TRBJ2-1; a possible D gene is TRBD2 (6 bases). Per germline, CDR1 GTSNPN and CDR2 SVGIG (reference sequence). CDR3 length: 15 residues. The V end lost 6 bases, the J end lost 0 bases, and 15 bases lay between the germline ends.

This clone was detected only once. The CDR3: CASTTGQGQETQYF. CDR3 sequence (DNA): TGTGCCAGCACCACGGGACAGGGCCAAGAGACCCAGTACTTC. The V gene is TRBV2, the J gene TRBJ2-5; 9 nucleotides align to TRBD1. CDR3 length: 14 amino acids. Germline assignment: CDR1 SNHLY and CDR2 FYNNEI. Losses at the gene ends were 7 bases for V and 1 base for J; bases not matched to a gene: 4.